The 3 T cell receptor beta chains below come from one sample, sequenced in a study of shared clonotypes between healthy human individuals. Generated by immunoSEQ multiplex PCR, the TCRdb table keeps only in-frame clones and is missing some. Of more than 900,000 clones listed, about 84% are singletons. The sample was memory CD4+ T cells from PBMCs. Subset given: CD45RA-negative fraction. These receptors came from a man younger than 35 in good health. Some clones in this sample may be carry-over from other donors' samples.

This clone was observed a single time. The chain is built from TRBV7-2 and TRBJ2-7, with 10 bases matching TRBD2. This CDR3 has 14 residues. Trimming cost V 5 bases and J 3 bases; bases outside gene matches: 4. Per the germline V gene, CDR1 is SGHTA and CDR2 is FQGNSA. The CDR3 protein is CASSLGLAVYEQYF. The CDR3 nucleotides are TGTGCCAGCAGCCTTGGACTAGCGGTCTACGAGCAGTACTTC.

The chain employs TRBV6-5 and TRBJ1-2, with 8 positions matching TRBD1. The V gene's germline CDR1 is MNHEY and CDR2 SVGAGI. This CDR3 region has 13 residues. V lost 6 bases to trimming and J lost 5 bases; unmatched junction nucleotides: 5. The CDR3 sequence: CASSPTGEYGYTF. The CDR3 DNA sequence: TGTGCCAGCAGCCCGACAGGGGAATATGGCTACACCTTC.

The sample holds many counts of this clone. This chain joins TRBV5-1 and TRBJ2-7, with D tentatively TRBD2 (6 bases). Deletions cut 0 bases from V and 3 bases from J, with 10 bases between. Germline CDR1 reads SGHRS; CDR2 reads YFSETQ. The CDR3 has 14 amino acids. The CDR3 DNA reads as TGCGCCAGCAGCTTGGAAGGGAGGCACTACGAGCAGTACTTC. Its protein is CASSLEGRHYEQYF.